The 17 T cell receptor beta chains given below trace back to one sample, sequenced in a study of T cell responses to AZD1222 COVID-19 vaccine. Sequencing was performed with immunoSEQ multiplex PCR; in TCRdb, only in-frame clones are kept and a portion is missing. The data contain 100,000 to 150,000 clones, around 93% of them singletons. The input for sequencing was peripheral blood, taken on day 0 of AZD1222 vaccination. The source is an adult in good health.

This rearrangement joins TRBV3-1 (or the pseudogene TRBV3-2) to TRBJ2-7, with D unclear. V was trimmed by 3 bases and J by 4 bases, leaving 7 bases between them. The germline CDR1 and CDR2 sequences are LGHDT and YNNKEL (reference sequence). The CDR3 extends over 12 amino acids. The CDR3 region is CASSHLSYEQYF. CDR3 coding DNA: TGTGCCAGCAGCCACCTATCTTACGAGCAGTACTTC.

Turning to this clone: Different DNA sequences within this sample yield the same CDR3. The chain joins TRBV28 to TRBJ2-7, with no clear D. The CDR3 length is 12 residues. Germline values: CDR1 MDHEN, CDR2 SYDVKM. V was trimmed by 5 bases and J by 4 bases, leaving 9 bases between them. The CDR3 loop is CASSTGRYEQYF. The CDR3 region has the DNA TGTGCCAGCAGTACTGGTCGTTACGAGCAGTACTTC.

Comments on this clone: One end of the junction varies from germline; a read error may be responsible. The chain carries TRBV19 and TRBJ1-1, with D tentatively TRBD1 (6 bases). From germline, CDR1 is LNHDA and CDR2 SQIVND (reference sequence). CDR3 length: 16 amino acids. CDR3 region: CASSINPNRENTEAFF. The DNA for the CDR3 is TGTGCCAGCAGTATAAACCCCAACAGGGAGAACACTGAAGCTTTCTTT.

V gene TRBV29-1 combines with J gene TRBJ2-5; a weak D match, TRBD2 (5 bases). Germline CDR1 is SQVTM and CDR2 is ANQGSEA. This CDR3 has 10 amino acids. Trimming pared 2 bases from V and 8 bases from J, leaving 6 bases between. In DNA form, the CDR3 reads TGCAGCGTTGAATCGGGAACCCAGTACTTC. This gives the protein CSVESGTQYF.

The J gene is TRBJ1-3, the V gene TRBV7-9; 8 bases map to TRBD1. This CDR3 has 14 residues. V gave up 8 bases and J gave up 9 bases; unmatched junction bases: 12. The germline V gene encodes CDR1 SEHNR and CDR2 FQNEAQ (reference sequence). The CDR3 is CASGPDRVGLTIYF. In DNA form, the CDR3 reads TGTGCCAGCGGCCCGGACAGGGTAGGCCTCACCATATATTTT.

The V gene is TRBV7-9, the J gene TRBJ2-5; D gene unclear. There are 15 residues in the CDR3. Germline lookup yields CDR1 SEHNR and CDR2 FQNEAQ (reference sequence). Trimming removed 3 bases from V and 1 base from J, with 12 bases in between. The CDR3 here is CASSFRPEPQETQYF. The CDR3 bases are TGTGCCAGCAGCTTTCGGCCCGAGCCCCAAGAGACCCAGTACTTC.

CDR3 sequence: CASSIRILRAGTEAFF. The CDR3 DNA follows: TGTGCCAGTAGTATACGGATACTCCGGGCTGGGACTGAAGCTTTCTTT. The genes are TRBV19 and TRBJ1-1; D is uncertain. The CDR3 is made up of 16 amino acids. The V and J ends lost 2 bases and 5 bases respectively, with 18 bases between them. The germline V gene has CDR1 LNHDA and CDR2 SQIVND (reference sequence).

The CDR3 reads CASSFREGSTEAFF. The CDR3, as DNA: TGTGCCAGCAGTTTCAGGGAGGGTAGCACTGAAGCTTTCTTT. This chain links TRBV6-5 with TRBJ1-1, with D possibly TRBD1 on 5 matching bases. Germline V lookup: CDR1 MNHEY, CDR2 SVGAGI. V lost 4 bases and J lost 4, with 13 bases in between. The CDR3 has 14 amino acids.

V is TRBV6-5 and J is TRBJ1-5; 8 nucleotides align to TRBD1. CDR3 length equals 15 residues. V shed 3 bases and J 6 bases; nucleotides not matched to a gene: 7. Germline V gene data show CDR1 as MNHEY and CDR2 as SVGAGI. CDR3 DNA: TGTGCCAGCAGTTATAGAGGACAGGGCGGTCAGCCCCAGCATTTT. Amino acid sequence: CASSYRGQGGQPQHF.

The rearrangement links TRBV7-8 to TRBJ2-7; tentative D call: TRBD2 (5 bases). Germline CDR1 and CDR2: SGHVS and FQNEAQ. V was clipped by 0 bases and J by 7 bases, with 13 bases between them. The CDR3 totals 14 residues. CDR3 nucleotide sequence: TGTGCCAGCAGCTTAGCATACATCACGGGGGAGCAGTACTTC. Amino acids: CASSLAYITGEQYF.

The chain combines TRBV5-1 with TRBJ2-2; D uncertain. This CDR3 comprises 14 residues. The germline gives CDR1 SGHRS, CDR2 YFSETQ. V lost 4 bases and J lost 2, with 9 bases in between. The CDR3 nucleotides read TGCGCCAGCAGCCCCAACGGAAACACCGGGGAGCTGTTTTTT. It is translated as CASSPNGNTGELFF.

The chain joins TRBV21-1 to TRBJ2-7. TRBV21-1 is designated a pseudogene. CDR3 length: 15 amino acids. The CDR3 protein is CASSPPSWTSHEQYF. CDR3 sequence (DNA): TGTGCCAGCAGTCCTCCTTCTTGGACGAGCCACGAGCAGTACTTC.

The chain employs TRBV10-3 and TRBJ2-7; TRBD2 agrees at 7 bases. Germline trimming cut 8 bases from V and 0 bases from J; bases unmatched to any gene: 7. The CDR3 totals 14 residues. Germline assignment: CDR1 ENHRY and CDR2 SYGVKD. The CDR3 region has the DNA TGTGCCATCTGGGGGGGACTGAGCTCCTACGAGCAGTACTTC. Residues: CAIWGGLSSYEQYF.

V is TRBV5-1 and J is TRBJ1-2; D may be TRBD1 (6 bases). The CDR3 covers 14 residues. V gave up 0 bases and J gave up 4 bases, with 10 bases separating them. CDR1 and CDR2 (germline): SGHRS, YFSETQ. Written as DNA, the CDR3 is TGCGCCAGCAGCTTGGGGACAGACTCCTATGGCTACACCTTC. Encoded protein: CASSLGTDSYGYTF.

This clone was detected a few times. Here the CDR3 DNA reads TGCGCCAGCAGCCCAGGCGGTAGTCAGGTTTACGAGCAGTACTTC. It translates to CASSPGGSQVYEQYF. The chain joins TRBV5-1 to TRBJ2-7; D gene unclear. Germline loops: CDR1 SGHRS, CDR2 YFSETQ. This CDR3 spans 15 amino acids. V lost 4 bases, J lost 4 bases, and 18 bases lay in between.

This clone was counted once. The chain joins TRBV13 to TRBJ2-2; no clear D gene. CDR1 and CDR2 (germline): PRHDT, FYEKMQ (reference sequence). Trimming removed 5 bases at V and 7 bases at J, with 8 bases between. The CDR3 length is 12 residues. The CDR3 loop is CASSVGNGELFF. The CDR3 bases are TGTGCCAGCAGCGTTGGGAACGGGGAGCTGTTTTTT. Full variable domain (outside the CDR3, taken from reference TRBV13 and TRBJ2-2): AAGVIQSPRHLIKEKRETATLKCYPIPRHDTVYWYQQGPGQDPQFLISFYEKMQSDKGSIPDRFSAQQFSDYHSELNMSSLELGDSALYFCASSVGNGELFFGEGSRLTVL.

V gene TRBV13 combines with J gene TRBJ1-1; D not certain. Trimming shortened V by 1 base and J by 5 bases, and 8 bases separated the two germline ends. There are 13 residues in the CDR3. Germline V gene sequence: CDR1 PRHDT, CDR2 FYEKMQ (reference sequence). The CDR3 loop is CASSLALSTEAFF. DNA of the CDR3: TGTGCCAGCAGCTTAGCCCTAAGTACTGAAGCTTTCTTT. Full variable domain (rest looked up from reference TRBV13 and TRBJ1-1): AAGVIQSPRHLIKEKRETATLKCYPIPRHDTVYWYQQGPGQDPQFLISFYEKMQSDKGSIPDRFSAQQFSDYHSELNMSSLELGDSALYFCASSLALSTEAFFGQGTRLTVV.